This T cell receptor (beta chain) derives from a study of cytomegalovirus exposure and HLA in healthy donors. Note on this clone: This same CDR3 is encoded by further DNA sequences in the sample.

The PCR used 60 Vbeta and 13 Jbeta primers. TCRdb's table, derived via immunoSEQ multiplex PCR, lists solely in-frame clones and lacks some. The repertoire holds 100,000 or so clones, with about 70% as singletons. The length of the CDR3 is 15 residues. V trimming: 3 bases; J trimming: 1 base; junction bases outside the gene matches: 6. CDR1 SGHAT and CDR2 FQNNGV come from the germline V gene. This clonotype was obtained from a man aged 25-45 years in good health and CMV-seronegative. The rearrangement links TRBV11-2 to TRBJ2-7; TRBD2 agrees at 7 bases. The sample taken for sequencing was PBMCs. CDR3 sequence reads: CASSLGAGTSYEQYF. DNA for the CDR3: TGTGCCAGCAGCTTGGGAGCGGGGACGTCCTACGAGCAGTACTTC. The variable domain in full, completed from reference TRBV11-2 and TRBJ2-7, reads EAGVAQSPRYKIIEKRQSVAFWCNPISGHATLYWYQQILGQGPKLLIQFQNNGVVDDSQLPKDRFSAERLKGVDSTLKIQPAKLEDSAVYLCASSLGAGTSYEQYFGPGTRLTVT.